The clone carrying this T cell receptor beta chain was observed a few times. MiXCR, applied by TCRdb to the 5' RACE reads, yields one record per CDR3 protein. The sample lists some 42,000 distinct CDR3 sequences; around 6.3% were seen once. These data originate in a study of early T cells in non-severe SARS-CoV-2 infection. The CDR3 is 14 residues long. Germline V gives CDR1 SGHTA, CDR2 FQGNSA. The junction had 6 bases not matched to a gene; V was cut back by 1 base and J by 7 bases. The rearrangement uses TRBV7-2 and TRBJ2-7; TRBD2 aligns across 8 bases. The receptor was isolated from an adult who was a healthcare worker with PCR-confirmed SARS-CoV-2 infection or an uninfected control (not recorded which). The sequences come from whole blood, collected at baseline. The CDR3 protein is CASSLGAGGGEQYF. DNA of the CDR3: TGTGCCAGCAGCTTAGGTGCGGGGGGTGGTGAGCAGTACTTC. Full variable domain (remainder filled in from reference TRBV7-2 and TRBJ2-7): GAGVSQSPSNKVTEKGKDVELRCDPISGHTALYWYRQSLGQGLEFLIYFQGNSAPDKSGLPSDRFSAERTGGSVSTLTIQRTQQEDSAVYLCASSLGAGGGEQYFGPGTRLTVT.